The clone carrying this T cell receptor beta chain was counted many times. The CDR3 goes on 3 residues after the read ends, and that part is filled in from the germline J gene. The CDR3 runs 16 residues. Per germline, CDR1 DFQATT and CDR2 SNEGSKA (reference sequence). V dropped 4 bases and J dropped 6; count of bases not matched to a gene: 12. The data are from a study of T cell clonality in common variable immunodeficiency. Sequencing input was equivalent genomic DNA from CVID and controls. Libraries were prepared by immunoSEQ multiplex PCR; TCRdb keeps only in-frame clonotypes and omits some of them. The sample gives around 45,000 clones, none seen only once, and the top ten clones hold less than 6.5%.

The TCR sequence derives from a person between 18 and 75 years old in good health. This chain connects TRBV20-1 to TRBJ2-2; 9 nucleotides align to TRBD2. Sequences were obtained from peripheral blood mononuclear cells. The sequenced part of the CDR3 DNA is TGCAGTGCTATAAGGGCTAGCGGGGACCTCGCCGGGGAG. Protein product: CSAIRASGDLAGE. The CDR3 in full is CSAIRASGDLAGELFF.